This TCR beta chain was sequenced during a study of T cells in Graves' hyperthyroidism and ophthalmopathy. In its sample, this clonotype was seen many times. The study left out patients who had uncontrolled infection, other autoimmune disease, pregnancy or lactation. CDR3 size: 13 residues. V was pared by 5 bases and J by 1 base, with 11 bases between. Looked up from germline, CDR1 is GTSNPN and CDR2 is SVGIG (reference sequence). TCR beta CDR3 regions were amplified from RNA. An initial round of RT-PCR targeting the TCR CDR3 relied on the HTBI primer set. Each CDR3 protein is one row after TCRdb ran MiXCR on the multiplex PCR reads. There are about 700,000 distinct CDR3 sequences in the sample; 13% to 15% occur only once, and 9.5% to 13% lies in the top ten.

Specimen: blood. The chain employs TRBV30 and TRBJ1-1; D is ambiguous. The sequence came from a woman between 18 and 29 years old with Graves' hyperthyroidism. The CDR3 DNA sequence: TGTGCCTGGGGAGTCTTTAGGAACACTGAAGCTTTCTTT. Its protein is CAWGVFRNTEAFF.